The 9 T cell receptor beta chains listed next were all sequenced from one sample in a study of identifying expanded T cells in peripheral blood (dated by TCRdb to the late 2010s). Library creation used the immunoSEQ multiplex PCR assay. The source is immuneACCESS, and TCRdb retained only in-frame sequences with V and J called. Part of the clones is not carried over; for the studies checked, unresolved V genes explain less than half of this, and the remainder is unexplained. The sample table contains around 57,000 clones; only one count was recorded for around 87% of them. Around 4.6% of the sample rests with the top ten. The specimen was blood. Every receptor here comes from a person aged 18 to 75 in good health.

The genes are TRBV28 and TRBJ2-3; 7 bases map to TRBD2. J gave up 3 bases and V 7 bases, and 28 bases lay outside the gene matches. The length of the CDR3 is 21 residues. CDR1 and CDR2 (germline): MDHEN, SYDVKM. The CDR3 DNA sequence: TGTGCCAGCAACTTCCCGGCCCGGGATGCTGGGAAGCGGGAACGTACAGATACGCAGTATTTT. Translated: CASNFPARDAGKRERTDTQYF.

The chain couples TRBV6-1 to TRBJ2-7; D is possibly TRBD2 (5 bases). Trimming cost V 4 bases and J 0 bases, with 10 bases left between them. CDR3 length: 14 amino acids. CDR1 is MNHNS, CDR2 SASEGT, per germline. CDR3 loop: CASSGGFPSYEQYF. CDR3 nucleotides: TGTGCCAGCAGTGGCGGGTTCCCCTCCTACGAGCAGTACTTC.

The rearrangement joins TRBV19 to TRBJ2-7, with 7 bases identical to TRBD1. V gave up 6 bases and J gave up 2 bases; unmatched junction bases: 4. Germline loops: CDR1 LNHDA, CDR2 SQIVND (reference sequence). The CDR3 runs 13 residues. The chain's CDR3 is CASRKGTAYEQYF. The CDR3 bases are TGTGCCAGTAGGAAGGGGACAGCCTACGAGCAGTACTTC.

The chain has TRBV4-1 and TRBJ1-3, with 7 nucleotides matching TRBD1. This CDR3 is 16 amino acids long. The V and J ends lost 3 bases and 3 bases, in that order; junction bases with no gene match: 8. CDR1 and CDR2 from the germline V gene are MGHRA and YSYEKL. The CDR3 DNA reads TGCGCCAGCAGCCAGCCCTTCCGGGACAGTGGAAACACCATATATTTT. Amino acid sequence: CASSQPFRDSGNTIYF.

The rearrangement joins TRBV7-9 to TRBJ1-4; D gene unclear. Trimming stripped 6 bases from V and 4 bases from J, with 9 bases between. Looked up from germline, CDR1 is SEHNR and CDR2 is FQNEAQ (reference sequence). There are 13 residues in the CDR3. This CDR3 reads CASSGAINEKLFF. For the CDR3, the DNA is TGTGCCAGCAGTGGCGCAATTAATGAAAAACTGTTTTTT. The full variable domain, completed using reference TRBV7-9 and TRBJ1-4, is DTGVSQNPRHKITKRGQNVTFRCDPISEHNRLYWYRQTLGQGPEFLTYFQNEAQLEKSRLLSDRFSAERPKGSFSTLEIQRTEQGDSAMYLCASSGAINEKLFFGSGTQLSVL.

The chain recombines TRBV5-4 with TRBJ2-7, with a tentative D call TRBD2 (5 bases). V lost 0 bases, J lost 6 bases, and 16 bases lay in between. CDR3 length: 15 residues. The germline V gene encodes CDR1 SGHNT and CDR2 YYREEE (reference sequence). CDR3 amino acids: CASSLDRTETLEQYF. DNA of the CDR3: TGTGCCAGCAGCTTGGATCGGACTGAAACCCTCGAGCAGTACTTC.

This clone is a singleton in its sample. V gene TRBV2 combines with J gene TRBJ2-1; D perhaps matches TRBD2 (5 bases). This CDR3 has 11 residues. Per germline, CDR1 SNHLY and CDR2 FYNNEI. V dropped 9 bases and J dropped 7 bases, with 10 bases sitting between them. CDR3 region: CASRGRNEQFF. DNA of the CDR3: TGTGCCAGTAGAGGGCGGAATGAGCAGTTCTTC.

V gene TRBV6-1 combines with J gene TRBJ2-3; perhaps TRBD1 as D (6 bases). Trimming left V 1 base short and J 2 bases short, with 13 bases between. The CDR3 consists of 16 residues. The germline CDR1 and CDR2 sequences are MNHNS and SASEGT. In nucleotides, the CDR3 is TGTGCCAGCAGTGAAGGGGGCAGGGGTCCCACAGATACGCAGTATTTT. Amino acid sequence: CASSEGGRGPTDTQYF.

V and J are TRBV28 and TRBJ2-5; D could derive from TRBD1 or TRBD2 (5 bases each). Per germline, CDR1 MDHEN and CDR2 SYDVKM. The CDR3 is 13 amino acids. Deletions cut 3 bases from V and 6 bases from J, with 11 bases between. The CDR3 region has the DNA TGTGCCAGCAGTTTGACGGGGCCTAAGACCCAGTACTTC. Translation gives CASSLTGPKTQYF. The complete variable domain, with remaining parts taken from reference TRBV28 and TRBJ2-5, reads DVKVTQSSRYLVKRTGEKVFLECVQDMDHENMFWYRQDPGLGLRLIYFSYDVKMKEKGDIPEGYSVSREKKERFSLILESASTNQTSMYLCASSLTGPKTQYFGPGTRLLVL.